These 5 T cell receptor beta chains share one sample of origin, sequenced in a study of blood T cell repertoires in COVID-19. Assay: immunoSEQ multiplex PCR; the TCRdb copy retains only in-frame clones and omits some. The sample carries 190,000 or so clones, approximately 90% recorded once. The sequenced material came from PBMCs or T cells enriched from blood (not recorded which). These TCRs come from a young woman who had recovered from COVID-19.

This chain joins TRBV10-3 and TRBJ2-6; 7 nucleotides agree with TRBD1. Germline V CDR1 and CDR2: ENHRY, SYGVKD. This CDR3 contains 17 residues. Germline trimming cut 5 bases from V and 0 bases from J; bases unmatched to any gene: 7. The CDR3 region has the DNA TGTGCCATCAGTTCCGGGACAGTCGACTCTGGGGCCAACGTCCTGACTTTC. It translates to CAISSGTVDSGANVLTF.

The V call is TRBV3-1 (or the pseudogene TRBV3-2), the J call TRBJ2-2; possible D gene TRBD2, 6 bases. The CDR3 has 17 amino acids. Trimming cost V 1 base and J 3 bases, with 15 bases left between them. The germline CDR1 and CDR2 sequences are LGHDT and YNNKEL (reference sequence). CDR3 residues: CASSQVPGEVDTGELFF. The CDR3 DNA follows: TGTGCCAGCAGCCAAGTCCCCGGGGAGGTGGACACCGGGGAGCTGTTTTTT.

V is TRBV5-1 and J is TRBJ2-2; 9 positions agree with TRBD1. Losses at the gene ends were 4 bases for V and 6 bases for J; bases not matched to a gene: 16. Germline CDR1 and CDR2: SGHRS and YFSETQ. The CDR3 is 18 residues long. DNA for the CDR3: TGCGCCAGCAGCAGCTTGGAGGGGACAGGGCCGAAGGCCGGGGAGCTGTTTTTT. Residues: CASSSLEGTGPKAGELFF. The full variable domain, in which reference TRBV5-1 and TRBJ2-2 provide the parts outside the CDR3, is KAGVTQTPRYLIKTRGQQVTLSCSPISGHRSVSWYQQTPGQGLQFLFEYFSETQRNKGNFPGRFSGRQFSNSRSEMNVSTLELGDSALYLCASSSLEGTGPKAGELFFGEGSRLTVL.

This chain joins TRBV21-1 and TRBJ1-2. TRBV21-1 is tagged as a pseudogene. CDR3 length: 15 amino acids. CDR3 protein: CASSKEDGGIDGYTF. The CDR3 DNA reads TGTGCCAGCAGCAAAGAGGACGGGGGGATCGACGGCTACACCTTC.

This clone has only a few counts. V gene TRBV7-2 combines with J gene TRBJ1-1; possibly TRBD1 for D (6 bases). From germline, CDR1 is SGHTA and CDR2 FQGNSA. This CDR3 spans 14 amino acids. Trimming shortened V by 7 bases and J by 7 bases, and 19 bases separated the two germline ends. CDR3 in DNA: TGTGCCAGCAAAGGGGGGGCGCCGTTGGGTGAAGCTTTCTTT. It translates to CASKGGAPLGEAFF.